This T cell receptor (beta chain) was captured in a study of breast tumors, draining lymph nodes, adjacent tissues. The lymph nodes were axillary draining lymph nodes from breast cancer patients. Germline CDR1 and CDR2: SGHTA and FQGNSA. The CDR3 has 16 amino acids. V was trimmed by 5 bases and J by 0 bases, leaving 14 bases between them. TCRdb called the multiplex PCR reads again in MiXCR, with one record for every CDR3 protein. Of around 250,000 distinct CDR3 sequences listed, roughly a third were seen once; the top ten hold about 3.9%. This clonotype was detected ten times or more. The TCR sequence derives from a female donor with breast cancer. Some clones in this sample may be carry-over from other donors' samples. The J gene is TRBJ2-1, the V gene TRBV7-2; maybe TRBD2 (6 bases). What was sequenced was axillary lymph node tissue. Written as DNA, the CDR3 is TGTGCCAGCAGCACCATAGCGGAGAGCTCCTACAATGAGCAGTTCTTC. Its protein product is CASSTIAESSYNEQFF.